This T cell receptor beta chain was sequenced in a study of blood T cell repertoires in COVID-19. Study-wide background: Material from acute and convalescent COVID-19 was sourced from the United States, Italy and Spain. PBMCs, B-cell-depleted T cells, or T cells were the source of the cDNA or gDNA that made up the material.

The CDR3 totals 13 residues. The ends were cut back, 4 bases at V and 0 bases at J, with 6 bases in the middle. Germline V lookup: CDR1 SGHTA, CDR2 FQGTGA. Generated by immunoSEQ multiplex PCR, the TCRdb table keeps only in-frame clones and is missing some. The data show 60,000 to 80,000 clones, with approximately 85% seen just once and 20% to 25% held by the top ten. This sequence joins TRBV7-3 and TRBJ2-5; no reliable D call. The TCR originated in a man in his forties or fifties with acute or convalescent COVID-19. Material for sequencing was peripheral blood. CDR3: CASSSTYQETQYF. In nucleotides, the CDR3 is TGTGCCAGCAGCTCTACTTACCAAGAGACCCAGTACTTC.